The sequence of this T cell receptor (beta chain) was determined in a study of T-cell reconstitution after alpha-beta-depleted transplantation in children. This clonotype was found many times. The CDR3 covers 14 residues. V was shortened by 3 bases and J by 4 bases, with 13 bases between the two germline ends. The germline CDR1 and CDR2 sequences are SGDLS and YYNGEE. Construction of the TCRbeta library involved unique molecular identifiers. MiXCR, applied by TCRdb to the PCR reads, yields one record per CDR3 protein. The sample lists 300,000 to 400,000 distinct CDR3 sequences; roughly 25% were seen once.

This clonotype was obtained from a male patient younger than 18 who had a stem cell transplant for acute lymphoblastic leukemia, so the T cells may come from the graft donor. This chain joins TRBV9 and TRBJ1-1; possible D gene TRBD1, 6 bases. Material: PBMCs, mostly from graft donor cells, obtained 180 days after TCRalphabeta/CD19-depleted stem cell transplant. The CDR3: CASSGTGLGTEAFF. The CDR3 nucleotides are TGTGCCAGCAGCGGCACAGGGCTGGGCACTGAAGCTTTCTTT.